Here is one TCR beta chain with its context. Per the germline V gene, CDR1 is MNHNS and CDR2 is SASEGT. The length of the CDR3 is 12 residues. V was pared by 4 bases and J by 6 bases, with 9 bases between. Original analysis: Estimation of nucleated cell counts was performed using reference gene primer amplification. Using immunoSEQ multiplex PCR, the repertoire was profiled, and TCRdb retains in-frame clones only, with some absent. The V and J calls and clone size were taken over from that table, and D and trimming were inferred from the DNA. The sample yields 150,000 to 200,000 clones, about 85% seen once. The data were taken from a study of blood T cell repertoires in COVID-19. Study-wide context: Donors in Cohort 3 who had recovered were those with two negative PCRs, healthcare professional clearance, or resolution of their symptoms. From T cells, B-cell-depleted T cells, or PBMCs came the material, which was cDNA or gDNA.

Sequencing used PBMCs or T cells enriched from blood (not recorded which). The receptor's source is a woman in her thirties or forties in a cohort exposed to, infected with or recovered from COVID-19 (not recorded which). The V gene is TRBV6-1, the J gene TRBJ1-1; D is undetermined. For the CDR3, the DNA is TGTGCCAGCAGTGGCACTAGCCCTGAAGCTTTCTTT. It yields the protein CASSGTSPEAFF.